The subject of this entry is one T cell receptor (beta chain). The data are from a study of control samples from healthy donors and cancer patients. This CDR3 is built from 13 residues. Trimming cost V 5 bases and J 1 base, with 11 bases left between them. Looked up from germline, CDR1 is GTSNPN and CDR2 is SVGIG (reference sequence). Using immunoSEQ multiplex PCR, the repertoire was profiled, and TCRdb retains in-frame clones only, with some absent. This table holds tens of thousands of clones, 85% to 90% found once. The sample was PBMCs. The genes are TRBV30 and TRBJ1-1; D gene ambiguous. The origin of this receptor is a middle-aged woman with lung cancer. Here the CDR3 DNA reads TGTGCCTGGGTCCCTCCGGGGAACACTGAAGCTTTCTTT. The encoded protein is CAWVPPGNTEAFF.